This T cell receptor (beta chain) came from a study of shared clonotypes between healthy human individuals. The table came from immunoSEQ multiplex PCR; TCRdb's copy has only in-frame clones and leaves some out. The sample yields about 1 million clones, under 80% seen once. The CDR3 has 16 amino acids. The germline CDR1 and CDR2 sequences are SGHRS and YFSETQ. V trimming: 4 bases; J trimming: 5 bases; junction bases outside the gene matches: 13. Sequencing was performed on memory CD4+ T cells sorted from blood. Subset reported: CD45RA-negative fraction. The V call is TRBV5-1, the J call TRBJ2-5; 8 bases match TRBD1. This sequence originates from a man aged 18-30 years in good health. CDR3 sequence reads: CASSHTSRGRGETQYF. DNA for the CDR3: TGCGCCAGCAGCCACACCTCCAGGGGGCGCGGGGAGACCCAGTACTTC.